These 30 T cell receptor beta chains were all obtained from the same sample, sequenced in a study of T cells after yellow fever vaccination. TCRdb itself ran the 5' RACE reads through MiXCR, one entry per CDR3 protein. The sample gives some 100,000 distinct CDR3 sequences, approximately 8.4% of which show up once; around 17% is in the top ten. Sequenced here: CD8+ T cells not binding an NS4B(214-222) dextramer, sorted from PBMCs, sampled around 14 days after the first yellow fever vaccination. These receptors were taken from a man in his late teens or twenties who received the YFV17D yellow fever vaccine.

This clonotype was detected many times. The V call is TRBV24-1, the J call TRBJ2-1; unclear D gene. Germline V gene data show CDR1 as KGHDR and CDR2 as SFDVKD. V lost 5 bases and J lost 7, with 11 bases in between. The CDR3 has 13 amino acids. The CDR3 spells CATSGRLRNEQFF. CDR3 DNA: TGTGCCACCAGTGGTCGGTTGCGGAATGAGCAGTTCTTC.

The sample holds a few counts of this clonotype. V usage is TRBV3-1 and J usage is TRBJ2-1; TRBD2 matches at 10 bases. This CDR3 contains 16 residues. The trim removed 0 bases at V and 10 bases at J, leaving 9 bases unmatched. In germline, CDR1 is LGHDT, CDR2 YNNKEL (reference sequence). The CDR3 loop is CASSQDNLAGEGEQFF. The CDR3 region has the DNA TGTGCCAGCAGCCAAGATAACCTAGCGGGGGAAGGAGAGCAGTTCTTC.

This clonotype was seen a handful of times. V gene TRBV13 combines with J gene TRBJ2-3; TRBD2 is a possible D gene (5 bases). Germline lookup yields CDR1 PRHDT and CDR2 FYEKMQ (reference sequence). This CDR3 region has 16 residues. Trimming took 5 bases from V and 2 from J, leaving 17 bases between them. The chain's CDR3 is CASSPLRETTTDTQYF. Written as DNA, the CDR3 is TGTGCCAGCAGCCCCCTCCGGGAAACCACCACAGATACGCAGTATTTT.

In its sample, this clonotype was seen many times. A junction boundary mismatches the germline segment, possibly from a read error. The genes are TRBV4-1 and TRBJ2-5; 11 bases match TRBD2. Germline CDR1 and CDR2: MGHRA and YSYEKL. The CDR3 length is 17 residues. The DNA of the CDR3 is TGCGCCAGCAGCCCGCAAATTCTAGCGGGGGGCCAAGGGACCCAGTACTTC. Amino acids: CASSPQILAGGQGTQYF.

This clonotype appeared a few times. The chain employs TRBV20-1 and TRBJ2-1; TRBD2 agrees at 11 bases. The length of the CDR3 is 14 residues. Germline V gene lookup returns CDR1 DFQATT and CDR2 SNEGSKA (reference sequence). The V gene end was trimmed by 4 bases and the J gene end by 6 bases; junction bases not matched to a gene: 5. CDR3: CSATDGLAGNEQFF. Here the CDR3 DNA reads TGCAGTGCTACGGACGGACTAGCGGGCAATGAGCAGTTCTTC.

The V and J genes are TRBV29-1 and TRBJ2-3; 7 bases align to TRBD1. The CDR3 is made up of 14 amino acids. Germline CDR1 reads SQVTM; CDR2 reads ANQGSEA. Losses at the gene ends were 6 bases for V and 5 bases for J; bases not matched to a gene: 11. The CDR3 DNA reads TGCAGCGTGAGCGACAGGGTCGTAGGAGATACGCAGTATTTT. This codes for CSVSDRVVGDTQYF.

The V gene is TRBV20-1, the J gene TRBJ2-2; 13 nucleotides align to TRBD2. This CDR3 is built from 16 residues. Germline trimming cut 6 bases from V and 4 bases from J; bases unmatched to any gene: 8. Per germline, CDR1 DFQATT and CDR2 SNEGSKA (reference sequence). The chain's CDR3 is CSAELAGGPGTGELFF. CDR3 bases: TGCAGTGCAGAACTAGCGGGGGGGCCGGGCACCGGGGAGCTGTTTTTT.

This clonotype came up a few times. This chain links TRBV5-4 with TRBJ2-1; TRBD1 aligns across 7 bases. CDR1 is SGHNT, CDR2 YYREEE, per germline (reference sequence). There are 13 residues in the CDR3. V shed 4 bases and J 7 bases; nucleotides not matched to a gene: 5. CDR3 nucleotides: TGTGCCAGCAGCAACCGGGACAGTAATGAGCAGTTCTTC. Its protein product is CASSNRDSNEQFF.

This clonotype was recorded a few times. The chain is built from TRBV4-2 and TRBJ1-1; D may be TRBD1 (5 bases). Germline V gene data show CDR1 as LGHNA and CDR2 as YNFKEQ. CDR3 size: 14 residues. V was shortened by 1 base and J by 8 bases, with 14 bases between the two germline ends. CDR3: CASSQVPPQEEAFF. The DNA for the CDR3 is TGTGCCAGCAGCCAAGTTCCCCCACAGGAAGAAGCTTTCTTT.

This clonotype was found a few times. The CDR3 is CASAPTARVTDTQYF. CDR3 coding DNA: TGTGCCAGCGCCCCGACTGCCCGGGTTACAGATACGCAGTATTTT. The gene calls are TRBV7-9 and TRBJ2-3; D is undetermined. Germline values: CDR1 SEHNR, CDR2 FQNEAQ (reference sequence). V lost 8 bases, J lost 3 bases, and 18 bases lay in between. The CDR3 runs 15 residues.

The chain's CDR3 is CSARDSLYEQYF. CDR3 nucleotide sequence: TGCAGTGCTCGGGACAGCCTTTACGAGCAGTACTTC. V gene TRBV20-1 combines with J gene TRBJ2-7; the match to TRBD1 covers 7 bases. The CDR3 runs 12 residues. V shed 5 bases and J 4 bases; nucleotides not matched to a gene: 5. CDR1 and CDR2 from the germline V gene are DFQATT and SNEGSKA (reference sequence).

The chain recombines TRBV11-2 with TRBJ1-2; 8 bases map to TRBD1. CDR1 and CDR2 from the germline V gene are SGHAT and FQNNGV. The V and J ends lost 4 bases and 5 bases, in that order; junction bases with no gene match: 12. The CDR3 totals 16 residues. CDR3 amino acids: CASSSPRTGSGYGYTF. Written as DNA, the CDR3 is TGTGCCAGCAGCTCCCCCCGGACAGGGAGCGGGTATGGCTACACCTTC.

This clonotype was found a few times. This CDR3 reads CASSPPGGVAADTQYF. DNA for the CDR3: TGTGCCAGCTCACCTCCCGGCGGGGTGGCCGCAGATACGCAGTATTTT. The chain is built from TRBV18 and TRBJ2-3; D is perhaps TRBD2 (6 bases). CDR3 length: 16 amino acids. Germline V gene data show CDR1 as KGHSH and CDR2 as LQKENI. With 3 bases removed from V and 4 bases from J, the gap between germline ends came to 17 bases.

The rearrangement uses TRBV4-3 and TRBJ1-5; D unresolved. V was clipped by 0 bases and J by 7 bases, with 16 bases between them. The germline CDR1 and CDR2 sequences are LGHNA and YSLEER. The CDR3 runs 16 residues. CDR3 nucleotides: TGCGCCAGCAGCCAAGATCTTTTCGGGCCCGAACAGCCCCAGCATTTT. This gives the protein CASSQDLFGPEQPQHF.

The rearrangement joins TRBV9 to TRBJ1-6, with 7 bases aligning to TRBD1. The CDR3 is made up of 14 amino acids. V shed 3 bases, J shed 7 bases, and the junction held 4 bases outside the gene matches. CDR1 and CDR2 from the germline V gene are SGDLS and YYNGEE. CDR3 in DNA: TGTGCCAGCAGCGCGAGACAGGGAAATTCACCCCTCCACTTT. This translates into CASSARQGNSPLHF.

This clonotype turned up a few times. The rearrangement uses TRBV19 and TRBJ1-5; D call uncertain. The CDR3 runs 14 residues. From germline, CDR1 is LNHDA and CDR2 SQIVND (reference sequence). Trimming took 4 bases from V and 3 from J, leaving 10 bases between them. Written as DNA, the CDR3 is TGTGCCAGTAGTACCATTTACGACAATCAGCCCCAGCATTTT. Its translation: CASSTIYDNQPQHF.

This clonotype was seen once. The chain couples TRBV27 to TRBJ1-1, with no clear D. Germline assignment: CDR1 MNHEY and CDR2 SMNVEV (reference sequence). Between the trimmed V and J ends, which lost 3 bases and 8 bases, there was a span of 13 bases. The CDR3 runs 13 residues. The CDR3 DNA sequence: TGTGCCAGCAGTTTGTCTCTCAGCGGGGAAGCTTTCTTT. Protein product: CASSLSLSGEAFF.

The chain carries TRBV4-1 and TRBJ1-6, with 9 nucleotides matching TRBD1. With 1 base clipped from V and 6 bases from J, the junction kept 1 base outside the gene matches. Per germline, CDR1 MGHRA and CDR2 YSYEKL. The CDR3 runs 15 residues. DNA of the CDR3: TGCGCCAGCAGCCAAGCGGACAGGGGTAATTCACCCCTCCACTTT. It encodes CASSQADRGNSPLHF.

This clonotype was seen a handful of times. The CDR3 loop is CASSYSGGGNEQFF. DNA of the CDR3: TGTGCCAGCAGTTACTCGGGGGGCGGCAATGAGCAGTTCTTC. The rearrangement uses TRBV6-5 and TRBJ2-1; the D call may be TRBD1 or TRBD2 (6 bases each). CDR1 MNHEY and CDR2 SVGAGI come from the germline V gene. The CDR3 is 14 residues long. Trimming took 0 bases from V and 6 from J, leaving 9 bases between them.

The genes are TRBV28 and TRBJ2-5; D might be TRBD1 (6 bases). This CDR3 contains 13 residues. Trimming removed 4 bases from V and 3 bases from J, with 9 bases in between. The germline V gene has CDR1 MDHEN and CDR2 SYDVKM. CDR3 sequence (DNA): TGTGCCAGCAGTTCTGGACAGAAAGAGACCCAGTACTTC. Protein sequence: CASSSGQKETQYF. The entire variable domain, with the rest obtained from reference TRBV28 and TRBJ2-5, is as follows: DVKVTQSSRYLVKRTGEKVFLECVQDMDHENMFWYRQDPGLGLRLIYFSYDVKMKEKGDIPEGYSVSREKKERFSLILESASTNQTSMYLCASSSGQKETQYFGPGTRLLVL.

A few counts support this clonotype. The chain has TRBV7-2 and TRBJ2-5, with 10 bases lining up with TRBD2. Per the germline V gene, CDR1 is SGHTA and CDR2 is FQGNSA. J gave up 5 bases and V 2 bases, and 2 bases lay outside the gene matches. The CDR3 is 14 residues long. The CDR3 nucleotides read TGTGCCAGCAGCTTACGACTAGCGGGCGAGACCCAGTACTTC. Its protein is CASSLRLAGETQYF.

A few counts support this clonotype. The rearrangement links TRBV2 to TRBJ2-4; D is undetermined. Germline values: CDR1 SNHLY, CDR2 FYNNEI. Trimming left V 7 bases short and J 5 bases short, with 9 bases between. CDR3 length equals 12 residues. This CDR3 reads CASINSENIQYF. The CDR3 DNA reads TGTGCCAGCATCAACTCTGAAAACATTCAGTACTTC.

V and J are TRBV5-1 and TRBJ2-2, with D uncertain. The CDR3 is 15 residues long. CDR1 and CDR2 from the germline V gene are SGHRS and YFSETQ. V lost 4 bases, J lost 2 bases, and 12 bases lay in between. CDR3: CASSHPRDNTGELFF. The CDR3 DNA follows: TGCGCCAGCAGCCACCCGAGAGACAACACCGGGGAGCTGTTTTTT. Using reference TRBV5-1 and TRBJ2-2 for the parts outside the CDR3, the full variable domain is KAGVTQTPRYLIKTRGQQVTLSCSPISGHRSVSWYQQTPGQGLQFLFEYFSETQRNKGNFPGRFSGRQFSNSRSEMNVSTLELGDSALYLCASSHPRDNTGELFFGEGSRLTVL.

The chain combines TRBV12-3 or TRBV12-4 with TRBJ1-6, with D possibly matching TRBD1 (6 bases). The V and J ends lost 3 bases and 8 bases respectively, with 14 bases between them. CDR3 size: 15 residues. In DNA form, the CDR3 reads TGTGCCAGCAGTTTTGGAAAGGACAGAGATTCACCCCTCCACTTT. This encodes CASSFGKDRDSPLHF.

This clonotype came up many times. The chain's CDR3 is CASSSRQGNEQFF. The CDR3 DNA follows: TGTGCCAGCAGTTCCCGACAGGGGAATGAGCAGTTCTTC. The rearrangement joins TRBV27 to TRBJ2-1; 8 bases agree with TRBD1. The CDR3 is made up of 13 amino acids. The germline gives CDR1 MNHEY, CDR2 SMNVEV (reference sequence). V dropped 4 bases and J dropped 7; count of bases not matched to a gene: 3.

The gene calls are TRBV4-1 and TRBJ1-1, with unresolved D. The CDR3 runs to 14 residues. Germline CDR1 and CDR2: MGHRA and YSYEKL. The V end was cut by 1 base, the J end by 5 bases, with 11 bases between. The CDR3 here is CASSQGPRGTEAFF. The CDR3 DNA is TGCGCCAGCAGCCAAGGGCCCCGGGGTACTGAAGCTTTCTTT.

This clonotype appeared a few times. The junction departs from the called germline gene at one end, perhaps through a read error. The V gene is TRBV12-3 or TRBV12-4, the J gene TRBJ2-6, with TRBD1 as a possible D gene (6 bases). The CDR3 totals 18 residues. CDR3 protein: CARSSGTRVFSGANVLTF. The CDR3 DNA is TGTGCCCGCAGTTCCGGGACACGAGTCTTCTCTGGGGCCAACGTCCTGACTTTC.

The rearrangement joins TRBV7-3 to TRBJ1-5, with D possibly being TRBD1 (5 bases). The germline V gene encodes CDR1 SGHTA and CDR2 FQGTGA. The germline V and J ends were trimmed by 4 bases and 3 bases, with 19 bases remaining between them. This CDR3 region has 17 residues. The CDR3 nucleotides read TGTGCCAGCAGCTCGCGTGGTTCAGGGCGGACCAATCAGCCCCAGCATTTT. The encoded protein is CASSSRGSGRTNQPQHF.

This clonotype has just a few counts. The chain employs TRBV5-1 and TRBJ2-7; possible D gene TRBD2, 6 bases. The V gene lost 3 bases and the J gene lost 3 bases, with 13 bases spanning the gap. There are 14 residues in the CDR3. Germline lookup yields CDR1 SGHRS and CDR2 YFSETQ. The CDR3 nucleotides read TGCGCCAGCAGCTCGGTAGCGGATATCTACGAGCAGTACTTC. Translation: CASSSVADIYEQYF. Looking up the rest from reference TRBV5-1 and TRBJ2-7 gives the full variable domain: KAGVTQTPRYLIKTRGQQVTLSCSPISGHRSVSWYQQTPGQGLQFLFEYFSETQRNKGNFPGRFSGRQFSNSRSEMNVSTLELGDSALYLCASSSVADIYEQYFGPGTRLTVT.

This clonotype has a handful of counts. This chain uses TRBV7-6 with TRBJ2-1; 12 nucleotides agree with TRBD2. Germline CDR1 SGHVS, CDR2 FNYEAQ. Unmatched junction bases numbered 5, after V lost 1 base and J lost 7 bases. This CDR3 is 16 amino acids long. CDR3 sequence: CASSLVLAGGLNEQFF. CDR3 in DNA: TGTGCCAGCAGCTTAGTCCTAGCGGGGGGGCTGAATGAGCAGTTCTTC.